The present T cell receptor (beta chain) was sequenced within a study of vaccination and CD4 T cells after COVID-19. About the research overall: Six males and four females, two Hispanic, made up the convalescents. Overlapping SARS-CoV-2, HCoV-NL63, HCoV-OC43 and HCoV-229E spike peptides stimulated the cells.

The Oncomine TCR Beta short-read assay sequenced DNA from cultured CD4+ T cells. TCRdb redid the calling of the PCR reads with MiXCR, one entry per CDR3 protein. The sample lists roughly 13,000 distinct CDR3 sequences; around 53% were seen once. Treatment indicated: approximately 11-day PBMC culture with coronavirus spike peptide pools or control peptides (ViraFEST assay). ViraFEST sequenced TCRs after peptide-pool expansion of antigen-specific T cells. The CDR3 is 14 residues long. Germline V CDR1 and CDR2: WSHSY, SAAADI. Trimming at V came to 0 bases and at J to 10 bases, leaving 5 bases not matched to a gene. Concerning this clonotype itself: What it binds is not known.

This sequence joins TRBV10-2 and TRBJ2-2; 7 bases line up with TRBD2. The receptor was derived from a human donor who had recovered from COVID-19. This specimen was CD4+ T cells from blood, cultured in vitro, taken before SARS-CoV-2 vaccination. The CDR3 nucleotides are TGCGCCAGCAGTGAGTCGGCCCGGGAGGAGGAGCTGTTTTTT. This gives the protein CASSESAREEELFF.